Described below is a single T cell receptor (beta chain) sequence and its context. Its specificity is not known. The CDR3 has 13 amino acids. V was cut by 10 bases and J by 2 bases, with 15 bases left in between. Germline values: CDR1 ENHRY, CDR2 SYGVKD. PBMCs were derived from roughly 9.6 ml fresh peripheral blood. TCR beta CDR3 regions were amplified from RNA transcripts. The HTBI primer set drove a first-round RT-PCR of the TCR CDR3. MiXCR, run by TCRdb on the multiplex PCR reads, gives a single entry per CDR3 protein. The repertoire holds hundreds of thousands of distinct CDR3 sequences, with around 15% as singletons. The sample belongs to a study of T cells in Graves' hyperthyroidism and ophthalmopathy. Study findings and constraints: A model built on 13 V-J features separated ophthalmopathy from stable hyperthyroidism.

This clonotype was sampled from a woman in her thirties or forties with Graves' hyperthyroidism. The material sequenced was blood. This chain uses TRBV10-3 with TRBJ2-7; D unclear. The CDR3, as DNA: TGTGCCACACAACTTGGCCAGACCTACGAGCAGTACTTC. Translation: CATQLGQTYEQYF.